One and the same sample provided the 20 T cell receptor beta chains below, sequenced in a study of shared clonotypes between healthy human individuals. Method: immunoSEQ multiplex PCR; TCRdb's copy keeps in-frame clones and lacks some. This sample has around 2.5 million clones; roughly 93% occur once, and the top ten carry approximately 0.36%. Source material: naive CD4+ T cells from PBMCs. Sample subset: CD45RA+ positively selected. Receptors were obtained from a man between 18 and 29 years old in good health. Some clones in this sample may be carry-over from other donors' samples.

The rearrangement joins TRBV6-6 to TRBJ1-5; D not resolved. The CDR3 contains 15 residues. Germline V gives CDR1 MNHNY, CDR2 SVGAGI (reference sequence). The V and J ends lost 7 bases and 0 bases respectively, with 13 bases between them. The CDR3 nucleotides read TGTGCCAGCACCCCCGGAGGGTATAGCAATCAGCCCCAGCATTTT. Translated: CASTPGGYSNQPQHF.

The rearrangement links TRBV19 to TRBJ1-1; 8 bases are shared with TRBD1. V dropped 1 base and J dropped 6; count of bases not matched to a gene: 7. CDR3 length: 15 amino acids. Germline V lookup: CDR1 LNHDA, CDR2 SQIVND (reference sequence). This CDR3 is CASSIVTGGSAEAFF. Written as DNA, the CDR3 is TGTGCCAGTAGTATAGTTACAGGGGGAAGCGCTGAAGCTTTCTTT.

The CDR3, as DNA: TGTGCCATCAGTTCGGGCGCCTATAGCAACGAGCAGTACTTC. Protein product: CAISSGAYSNEQYF. The gene calls are TRBV10-3 and TRBJ2-7; D gene ambiguous. The CDR3 runs to 14 residues. V lost 5 bases, J lost 5 bases, and 16 bases lay in between. Germline values: CDR1 ENHRY, CDR2 SYGVKD.

CDR3 DNA: TGTGCCAGTGGACGGGACGGCTTCAGCTCCTACAATGAGCAGTTCTTC. Translating it yields CASGRDGFSSYNEQFF. This chain connects TRBV19 to TRBJ2-1; perhaps D is TRBD1 or TRBD2 (5 bases each). This CDR3 comprises 16 residues. Trimming removed 8 bases at V and 0 bases at J, with 17 bases between. The germline gives CDR1 LNHDA, CDR2 SQIVND (reference sequence).

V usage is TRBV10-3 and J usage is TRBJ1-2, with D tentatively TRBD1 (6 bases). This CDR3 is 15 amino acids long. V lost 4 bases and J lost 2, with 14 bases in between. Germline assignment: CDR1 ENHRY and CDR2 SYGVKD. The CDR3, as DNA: TGTGCCATCAGTGGCCCCCGGGACAAGAACTATGGCTACACCTTC. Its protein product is CAISGPRDKNYGYTF.

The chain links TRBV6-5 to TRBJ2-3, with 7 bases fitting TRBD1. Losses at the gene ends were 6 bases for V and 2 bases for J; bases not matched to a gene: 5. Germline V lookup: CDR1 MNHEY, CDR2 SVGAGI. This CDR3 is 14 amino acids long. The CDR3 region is CASSSGQYTDTQYF. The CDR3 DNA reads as TGTGCCAGCAGCTCGGGACAGTACACAGATACGCAGTATTTT.

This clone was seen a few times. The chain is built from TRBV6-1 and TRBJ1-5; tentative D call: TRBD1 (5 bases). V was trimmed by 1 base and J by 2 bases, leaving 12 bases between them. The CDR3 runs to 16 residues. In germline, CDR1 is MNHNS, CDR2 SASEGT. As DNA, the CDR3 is TGTGCCAGCAGTGAAGTCGAGGGGAGAGGCAATCAGCCCCAGCATTTT. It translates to CASSEVEGRGNQPQHF.

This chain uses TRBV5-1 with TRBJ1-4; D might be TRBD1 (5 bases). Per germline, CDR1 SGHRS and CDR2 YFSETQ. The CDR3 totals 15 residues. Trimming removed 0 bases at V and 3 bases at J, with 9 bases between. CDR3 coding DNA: TGCGCCAGCAGCTTGGAAGGGGCCCCTAATGAAAAACTGTTTTTT. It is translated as CASSLEGAPNEKLFF. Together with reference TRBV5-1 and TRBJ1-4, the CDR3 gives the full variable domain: KAGVTQTPRYLIKTRGQQVTLSCSPISGHRSVSWYQQTPGQGLQFLFEYFSETQRNKGNFPGRFSGRQFSNSRSEMNVSTLELGDSALYLCASSLEGAPNEKLFFGSGTQLSVL.

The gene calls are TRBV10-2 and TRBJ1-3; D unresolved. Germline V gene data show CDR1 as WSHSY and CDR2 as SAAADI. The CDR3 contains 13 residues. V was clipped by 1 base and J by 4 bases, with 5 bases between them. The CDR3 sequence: CASSEYGGNTIYF. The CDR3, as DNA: TGCGCCAGCAGTGAGTATGGCGGAAACACCATATATTTT.

The CDR3 DNA reads as TGCGCCAGCAGCCGACGGGGGACTAGCGGGAGCGCTAGCACAGATACGCAGTATTTT. Translation gives CASSRRGTSGSASTDTQYF. The chain joins TRBV5-1 to TRBJ2-3, with TRBD2 matching 14 bases. V lost 4 bases and J lost 0; bases outside the gene matches: 10. The CDR3 is made up of 19 amino acids. Germline CDR1 is SGHRS and CDR2 is YFSETQ. Full variable domain (rest looked up from reference TRBV5-1 and TRBJ2-3): KAGVTQTPRYLIKTRGQQVTLSCSPISGHRSVSWYQQTPGQGLQFLFEYFSETQRNKGNFPGRFSGRQFSNSRSEMNVSTLELGDSALYLCASSRRGTSGSASTDTQYFGPGTRLTVL.

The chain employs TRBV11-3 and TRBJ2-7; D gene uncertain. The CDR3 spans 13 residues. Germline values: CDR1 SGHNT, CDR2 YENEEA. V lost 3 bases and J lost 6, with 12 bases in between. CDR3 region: CASSFNSRGEQYF. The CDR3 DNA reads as TGTGCCAGCAGCTTTAACAGCAGAGGCGAGCAGTACTTC. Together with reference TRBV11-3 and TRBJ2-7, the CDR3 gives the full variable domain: EAGVVQSPRYKIIEKKQPVAFWCNPISGHNTLYWYLQNLGQGPELLIRYENEEAVDDSQLPKDRFSAERLKGVDSTLKIQPAELGDSAVYLCASSFNSRGEQYFGPGTRLTVT.

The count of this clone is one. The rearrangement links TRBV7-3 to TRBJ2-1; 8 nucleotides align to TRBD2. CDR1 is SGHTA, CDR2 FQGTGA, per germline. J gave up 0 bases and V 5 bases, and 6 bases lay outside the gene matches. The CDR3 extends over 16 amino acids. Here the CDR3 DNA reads TGTGCCAGCAGCATTACGGGGACTAGCTCCTACAATGAGCAGTTCTTC. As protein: CASSITGTSSYNEQFF.

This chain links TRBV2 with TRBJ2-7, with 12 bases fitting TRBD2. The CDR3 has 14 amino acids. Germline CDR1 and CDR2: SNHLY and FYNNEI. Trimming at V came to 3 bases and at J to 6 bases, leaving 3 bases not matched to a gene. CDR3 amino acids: CASSETSGRPEQYF. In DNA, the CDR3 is TGTGCCAGCAGTGAGACTAGCGGGAGACCCGAGCAGTACTTC.

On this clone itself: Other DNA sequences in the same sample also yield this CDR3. The CDR3, as DNA: TGCGCCAGCAGCTTGGGTGGGACAGTTAATGAAAAACTGTTTTTT. Translated, it gives CASSLGGTVNEKLFF. The J gene is TRBJ1-4, the V gene TRBV5-1; 7 bases align to TRBD1. Germline assignment: CDR1 SGHRS and CDR2 YFSETQ. The ends lost 0 bases at V and 4 bases at J; junction bases unmatched: 3. This CDR3 spans 15 amino acids.

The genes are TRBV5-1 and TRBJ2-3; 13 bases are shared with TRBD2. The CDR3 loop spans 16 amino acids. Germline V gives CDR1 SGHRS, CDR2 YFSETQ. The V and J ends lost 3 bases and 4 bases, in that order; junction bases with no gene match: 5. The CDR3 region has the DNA TGCGCCAGCAGCTCGCATGGGACTAGCGGGGCAGATACGCAGTATTTT. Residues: CASSSHGTSGADTQYF. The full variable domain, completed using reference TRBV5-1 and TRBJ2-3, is KAGVTQTPRYLIKTRGQQVTLSCSPISGHRSVSWYQQTPGQGLQFLFEYFSETQRNKGNFPGRFSGRQFSNSRSEMNVSTLELGDSALYLCASSSHGTSGADTQYFGPGTRLTVL.

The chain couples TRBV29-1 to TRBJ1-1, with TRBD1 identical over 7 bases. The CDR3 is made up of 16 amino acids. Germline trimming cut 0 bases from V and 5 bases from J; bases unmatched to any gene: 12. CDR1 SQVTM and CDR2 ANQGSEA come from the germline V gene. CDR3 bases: TGCAGCGTTGAAGAGATGGACAGGCCCCGAGGAACTGAAGCTTTCTTT. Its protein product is CSVEEMDRPRGTEAFF.

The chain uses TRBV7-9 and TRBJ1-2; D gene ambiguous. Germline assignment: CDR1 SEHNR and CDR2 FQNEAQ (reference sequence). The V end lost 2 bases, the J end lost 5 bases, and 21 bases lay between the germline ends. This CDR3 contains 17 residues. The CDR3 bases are TGTGCCAGCAGCTTACTCAAGGACGGAAATCCTTTTTATGGCTACACCTTC. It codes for CASSLLKDGNPFYGYTF.

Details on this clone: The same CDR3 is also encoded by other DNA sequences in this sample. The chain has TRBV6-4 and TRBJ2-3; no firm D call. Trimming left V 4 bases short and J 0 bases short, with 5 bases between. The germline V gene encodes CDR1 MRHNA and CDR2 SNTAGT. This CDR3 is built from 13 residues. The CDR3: CASSGGSTDTQYF. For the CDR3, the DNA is TGTGCCAGCAGTGGTGGCAGCACAGATACGCAGTATTTT.

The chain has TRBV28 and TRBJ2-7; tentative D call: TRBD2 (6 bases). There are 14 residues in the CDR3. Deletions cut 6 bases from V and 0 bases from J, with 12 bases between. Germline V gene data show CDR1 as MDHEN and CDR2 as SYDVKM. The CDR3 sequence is CASSMGGFSYEQYF. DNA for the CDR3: TGTGCCAGCAGCATGGGGGGATTCTCCTACGAGCAGTACTTC.

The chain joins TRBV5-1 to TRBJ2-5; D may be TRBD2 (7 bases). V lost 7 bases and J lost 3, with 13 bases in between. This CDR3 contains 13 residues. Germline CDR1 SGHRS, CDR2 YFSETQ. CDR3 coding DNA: TGCGCCAGCGCAGAGGGGGGGGAAGAGACCCAGTACTTC. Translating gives CASAEGGEETQYF.